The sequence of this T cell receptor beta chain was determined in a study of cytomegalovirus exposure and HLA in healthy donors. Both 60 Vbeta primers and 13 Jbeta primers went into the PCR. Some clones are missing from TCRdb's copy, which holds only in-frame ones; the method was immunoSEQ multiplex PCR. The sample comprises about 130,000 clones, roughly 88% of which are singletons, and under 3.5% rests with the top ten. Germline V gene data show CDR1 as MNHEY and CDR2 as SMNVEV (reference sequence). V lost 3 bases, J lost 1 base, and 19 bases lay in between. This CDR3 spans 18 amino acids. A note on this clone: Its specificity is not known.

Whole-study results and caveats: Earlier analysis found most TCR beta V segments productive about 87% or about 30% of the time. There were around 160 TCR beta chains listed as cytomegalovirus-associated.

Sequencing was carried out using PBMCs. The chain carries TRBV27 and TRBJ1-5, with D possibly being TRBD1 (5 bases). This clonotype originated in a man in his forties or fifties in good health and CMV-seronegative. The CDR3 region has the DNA TGTGCCAGCAGTTTTGGAGGTCGGGGAGGGGTAAGCAATCAGCCCCAGCATTTT. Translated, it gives CASSFGGRGGVSNQPQHF.